The T cell receptor (beta chain) under discussion was sequenced for a study of T-cell reconstitution after alpha-beta-depleted transplantation in children. This clonotype showed up just a few times. Germline V gives CDR1 SNHLY, CDR2 FYNNEI. V lost 7 bases, J lost 4 bases, and 28 bases lay in between. This CDR3 comprises 18 residues. Unique molecular identifiers were incorporated during preparation of the TCRbeta library. TCRdb re-called the PCR reads through MiXCR, storing one row per CDR3 protein. The data hold 200,000 to 250,000 distinct CDR3 sequences, with approximately 9% observed a single time. Material: PBMCs from the stem cell graft donor, obtained from the stem cell graft. The chain combines TRBV2 with TRBJ1-2, with D tentatively TRBD1 (6 bases). The origin of this receptor is a human donor who donated a stem cell graft to a child with acute lymphoblastic leukemia. The CDR3 DNA is TGTGCCAGCATACTACAACTTACAGGGTCAAATCCGGGCTATGGCTACACCTTC. As protein: CASILQLTGSNPGYGYTF.